The present T cell receptor (beta chain) was sequenced within a study of blood T cell repertoires in COVID-19. As for the study in general: Specimens from acute and convalescent COVID-19 originated in the United States, Italy and Spain.

The V end lost 0 bases, the J end lost 6 bases, and 8 bases lay between the germline ends. Germline lookup yields CDR1 MGHDK and CDR2 SYGVNS. This CDR3 spans 13 amino acids. Using immunoSEQ multiplex PCR, the repertoire was profiled, and TCRdb retains in-frame clones only, with some absent. The table has about 120,000 clones, around nine tenths seen once. The sample consisted of peripheral blood. This chain uses TRBV25-1 with TRBJ1-1; D perhaps matches TRBD1 (6 bases). This receptor was taken from a woman aged 80 or over with acute or convalescent COVID-19. CDR3 amino acids: CASSEYAGAEAFF. CDR3 DNA sequence: TGTGCCAGCAGTGAATATGCAGGGGCTGAAGCTTTCTTT.